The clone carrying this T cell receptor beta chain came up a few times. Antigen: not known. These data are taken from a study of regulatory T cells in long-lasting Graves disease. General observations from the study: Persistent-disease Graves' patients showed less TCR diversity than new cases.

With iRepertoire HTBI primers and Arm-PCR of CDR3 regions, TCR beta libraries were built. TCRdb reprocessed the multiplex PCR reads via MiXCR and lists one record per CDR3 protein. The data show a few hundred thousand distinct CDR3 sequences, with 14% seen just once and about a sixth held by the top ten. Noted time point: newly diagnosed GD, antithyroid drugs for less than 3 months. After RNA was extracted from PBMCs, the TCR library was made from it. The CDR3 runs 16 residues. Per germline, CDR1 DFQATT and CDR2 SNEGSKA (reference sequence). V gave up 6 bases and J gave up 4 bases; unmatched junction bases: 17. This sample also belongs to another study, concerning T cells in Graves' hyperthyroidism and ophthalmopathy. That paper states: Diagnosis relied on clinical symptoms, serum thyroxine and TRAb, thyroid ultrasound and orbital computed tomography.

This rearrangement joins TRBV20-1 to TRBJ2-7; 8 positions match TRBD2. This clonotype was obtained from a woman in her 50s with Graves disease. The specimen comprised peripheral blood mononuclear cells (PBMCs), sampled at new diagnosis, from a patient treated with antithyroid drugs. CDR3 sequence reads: CSAEAVGAGGGYEQYF. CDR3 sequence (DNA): TGCAGTGCCGAGGCCGTAGGGGCGGGAGGTGGGTACGAGCAGTACTTC.